This record covers a single TCR beta chain. In its sample, this clonotype was seen many times. It has no known antigen specificity. Base-call qualities are not available, and no considerably larger clone is one nucleotide away. TCR cDNA was made using 5'RACE template switching, a step that added a universal primer site and unique molecular identifiers. cDNA synthesis was primed from both the TCR alpha and TCR beta constant segments. Libraries were amplified in two PCR steps, with sample barcodes and sequencing adapters added in the second step. Sequencing of libraries was done on Illumina HiSeq 2500 (2x100 bp) or NovaSeq (2x150 bp). The authors processed their data as follows. Demultiplexing of reads and collapsing into UMI consensus sequences were performed with MIGEC, and V(D)J alignment was carried out with MiXCR. Using edgeR on replicate PBMC samples, clonotypes were called vaccine-responding if FDR was below 0.01 and the log2 fold change was above 5 up to day 15. Each bulk clonotype was labeled CD4 or CD8 based on which sequenced repertoire, CD4 or CD8, contained the clonotype at higher abundance. Clones were called with MiXCR by TCRdb after fastp trimmed the public reads at Q25, and only in-frame beta chains were retained. Every entry covers one CDR3 protein and lists the most common genes and DNA from its rows. These V and J calls derive from TCRdb rather than the authors' analysis. In all, the sample holds about 360,000 distinct CDR3 sequences, and roughly 6.1% of those were seen once. In total, the top ten clones hold over 14% of the sample.

These data come from a study of T cells after yellow fever vaccination (dated by TCRdb to the late 2010s). Regarding the study in general: The SMART-Seq v4 Ultra Low Input RNA kit was used to prepare libraries from fractions with low cell numbers. Blood samples were taken at several timepoints before and after primary and secondary immunization, and bulk PBMC replicates and cell subsets were isolated. Two healthy male donors made up the cohort, one aged 18 to 29 years and the other aged 30 to 40 years. Bulk TCR alpha and beta repertoires were sequenced longitudinally to track T-cell clones before and after primary and booster YFV17D yellow fever vaccination. Findings and caveats that apply to the study as a whole: FACS-sorted repertoires could contain abundant contaminating clonotypes from the bulk population, so computational filtering was required. A small share of clonotypes occurred in both CD4 and CD8 compartments, likely arising from convergent recombination. Only a couple of donors were included in the study, so the extent to which the findings can be generalized is limited. After the booster, most of the clones that had expanded following primary vaccination were detected again (almost 98% of CD4 and around 88% of CD8), which suggests that memory was broadly maintained. Compared with the primary T-cell response, the secondary T-cell response was weaker but faster, peaking on day 5 rather than day 15.

Reading the label with the study, this specimen's treatment or condition is: live attenuated yellow fever vaccine strain. At each blood-draw timepoint, two biological replicates of bulk PBMCs were obtained. PBMCs were isolated from peripheral blood using a standard Ficoll-Paque protocol. RNA was extracted with TriZol from bulk PBMCs, CD4 and CD8 fractions, and dextramer-positive and dextramer-negative fractions. The germline V gene provides CDR1 MNHEY and CDR2 SVGEGT. Here V drops 8 bases and J drops 10 bases, and the junction holds 12 bases not matched to any gene. Spanning cysteine to phenylalanine, the CDR3 consists of 15 amino acids. Of the read, only the CDR3 DNA is kept; its 45 bases are in frame from base 1.

Material: PBMCs, obtained 5 days after the yellow fever booster vaccination. This TCR came from a man aged 25-45 years who received the YFV17D yellow fever vaccine. The V and J genes are TRBV6-2 or TRBV6-3 and TRBJ2-1; the central 12 bases match TRBD2. Here is the DNA: TGTGCCAGCGGGGCTAGCGGGAGGGCCGAGGAAGAGCAGTTCTTC. This gives the protein CASGASGRAEEEQFF.